This TCR beta chain is from a study of post-analysis software for immune sequencing data. Points from the study as a whole: TRBV5-6, TRBV5-1 and TRBV20-1 were among five TRBV segments more frequent in patients than controls.

The TCR beta cDNA libraries contained unique molecular identifiers. MiXCR, applied by TCRdb to the PCR reads, yields one record per CDR3 protein. The sample has 550,000 to 700,000 distinct CDR3 sequences, 44% seen once. Per the germline V gene, CDR1 is SGHTA and CDR2 is FQGNSA. The CDR3 consists of 13 residues. Trimming took off 8 bases at V and 2 bases at J, with 11 bases between the two ends. There are a few counts of this clonotype. The antigen remains undetermined. The J gene is TRBJ2-3, the V gene TRBV7-2; weak D call: TRBD1 (5 bases). This sequence originates from a girl aged 5 to 17 with multiple sclerosis. The sample was blood. The CDR3 DNA follows: TGTGCCAGCGGAACAGGTTCCACAGATACGCAGTATTTT. Translating it yields CASGTGSTDTQYF.